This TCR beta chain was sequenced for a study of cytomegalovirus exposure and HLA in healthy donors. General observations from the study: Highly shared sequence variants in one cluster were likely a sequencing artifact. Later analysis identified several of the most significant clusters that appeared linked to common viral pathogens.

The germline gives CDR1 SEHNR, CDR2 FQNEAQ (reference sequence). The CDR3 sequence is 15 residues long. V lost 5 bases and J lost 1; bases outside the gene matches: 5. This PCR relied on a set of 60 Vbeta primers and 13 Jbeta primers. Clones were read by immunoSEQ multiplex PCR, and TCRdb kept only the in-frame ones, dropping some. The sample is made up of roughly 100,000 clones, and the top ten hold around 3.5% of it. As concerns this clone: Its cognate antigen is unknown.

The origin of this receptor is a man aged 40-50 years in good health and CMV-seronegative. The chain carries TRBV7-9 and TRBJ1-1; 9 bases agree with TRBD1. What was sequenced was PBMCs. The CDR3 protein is CASSPDRGSNTEAFF. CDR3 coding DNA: TGTGCCAGCAGCCCGGACAGGGGATCGAACACTGAAGCTTTCTTT.